This TCR beta chain comes out of a study of blood T cell repertoires in COVID-19. Overall study: Samples came from the United States, Italy and Spain, spanning acute and convalescent COVID-19.

In the original workflow: Using reference gene primer amplification, nucleated cell counts were estimated. The repertoire was sequenced with immunoSEQ multiplex PCR; TCRdb's copy has only in-frame clones and lacks some. Clone size and the V and J calls come from that table; the DNA yielded D and trimming. The top ten clones hold about a tenth of a sample with around 130,000 clones, approximately 82% of them seen once. CDR3 size: 14 residues. Trimming removed 8 bases at V and 8 bases at J, with 18 bases between. The germline V gene has CDR1 MNHEY and CDR2 SVGAGI. The genes are TRBV6-5 and TRBJ2-2; D unclear. What was sequenced was peripheral blood. This receptor was obtained from a man aged 40-49 years with active or convalescent COVID-19. The CDR3 DNA sequence: TGTGCCAGCCAAGTGCGCAGTGACATGGGGGAGCTGTTTTTT. It specifies CASQVRSDMGELFF.